This T cell receptor beta chain derives from a study of blood T cell repertoires in COVID-19. Generated by immunoSEQ multiplex PCR, the TCRdb table keeps only in-frame clones and is missing some. The sample yields around 220,000 clones, around 82% seen once. There are 15 residues in the CDR3. Germline V CDR1 and CDR2: SGHRS, YFSETQ. Germline trimming cut 2 bases from V and 0 bases from J; bases unmatched to any gene: 1. This TCR came from a woman at least 80 years old with active or convalescent COVID-19. Material for sequencing was peripheral blood. V and J are TRBV5-1 and TRBJ2-3; 9 bases are a match to TRBD2. CDR3 coding DNA: TGCGCCAGCAGCTTTAGCGGGAGCAGCACAGATACGCAGTATTTT. Protein product: CASSFSGSSTDTQYF.